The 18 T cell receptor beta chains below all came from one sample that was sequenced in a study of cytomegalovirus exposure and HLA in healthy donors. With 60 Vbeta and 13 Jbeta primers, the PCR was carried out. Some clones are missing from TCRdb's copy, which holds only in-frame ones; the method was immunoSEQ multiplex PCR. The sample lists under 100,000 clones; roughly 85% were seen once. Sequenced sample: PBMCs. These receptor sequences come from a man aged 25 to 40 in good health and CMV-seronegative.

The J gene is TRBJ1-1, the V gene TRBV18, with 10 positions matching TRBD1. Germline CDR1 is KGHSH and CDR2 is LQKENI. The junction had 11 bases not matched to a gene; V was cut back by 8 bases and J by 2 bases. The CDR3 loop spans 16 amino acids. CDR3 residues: CASEFLTGGFNTEAFF. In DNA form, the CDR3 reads TGTGCCAGCGAATTTCTGACAGGGGGCTTTAACACTGAAGCTTTCTTT. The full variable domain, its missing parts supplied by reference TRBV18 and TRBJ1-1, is NAGVMQNPRHLVRRRGQEARLRCSPMKGHSHVYWYRQLPEEGLKFMVYLQKENIIDESGMPKERFSAEFPKEGPSILRIQQVVRGDSAAYFCASEFLTGGFNTEAFFGQGTRLTVV.

The CDR3 coding sequence is TGTGCCAGCAGCCACCCGACAGATGACATTCAGTACTTC. Residues: CASSHPTDDIQYF. This chain connects TRBV7-9 to TRBJ2-4; D is possibly TRBD1 (5 bases). Germline CDR1 SEHNR, CDR2 FQNEAQ (reference sequence). CDR3 length: 13 amino acids. V lost 5 bases and J lost 8, with 13 bases in between.

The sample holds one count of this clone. CDR3 nucleotides: TGTGCCAGCAGTCGCCCGGGACAGGGTCCAGATACGCAGTATTTT. Protein product: CASSRPGQGPDTQYF. The chain has TRBV6-1 and TRBJ2-3; 9 bases fit TRBD1. CDR3 length: 15 residues. V trimming: 5 bases; J trimming: 4 bases; junction bases outside the gene matches: 7. Germline CDR1 MNHNS, CDR2 SASEGT.

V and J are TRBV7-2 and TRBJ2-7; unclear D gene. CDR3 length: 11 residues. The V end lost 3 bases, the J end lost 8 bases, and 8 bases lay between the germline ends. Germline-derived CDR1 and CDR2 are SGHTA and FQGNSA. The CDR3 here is CASSFANKQYF. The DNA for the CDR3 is TGTGCCAGCAGCTTTGCTAATAAGCAGTACTTC.

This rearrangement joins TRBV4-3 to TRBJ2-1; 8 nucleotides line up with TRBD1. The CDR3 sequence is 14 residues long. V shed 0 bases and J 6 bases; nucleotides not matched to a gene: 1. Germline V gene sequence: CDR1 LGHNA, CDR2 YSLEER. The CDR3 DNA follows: TGCGCCAGCAGCCAAGAGACAGGGGCCAATGAGCAGTTCTTC. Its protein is CASSQETGANEQFF.

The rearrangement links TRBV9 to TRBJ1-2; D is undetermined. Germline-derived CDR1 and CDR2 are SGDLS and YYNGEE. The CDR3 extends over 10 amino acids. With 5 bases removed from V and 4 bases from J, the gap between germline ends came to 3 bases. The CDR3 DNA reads TGTGCCAGCAGTCTCTATGGCTACACCTTC. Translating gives CASSLYGYTF.

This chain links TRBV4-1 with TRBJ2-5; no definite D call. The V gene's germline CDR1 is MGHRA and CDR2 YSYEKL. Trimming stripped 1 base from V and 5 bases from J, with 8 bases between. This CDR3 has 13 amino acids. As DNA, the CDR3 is TGCGCCAGCAGCCAAGTACTGGTTGAGACCCAGTACTTC. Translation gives CASSQVLVETQYF.

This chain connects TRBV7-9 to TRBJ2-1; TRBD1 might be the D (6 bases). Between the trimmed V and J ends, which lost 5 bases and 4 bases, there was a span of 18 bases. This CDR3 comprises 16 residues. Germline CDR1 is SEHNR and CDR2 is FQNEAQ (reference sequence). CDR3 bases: TGTGCCAGCAGCACTACGAGGCAGGGGCCATACAATGAGCAGTTCTTC. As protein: CASSTTRQGPYNEQFF.

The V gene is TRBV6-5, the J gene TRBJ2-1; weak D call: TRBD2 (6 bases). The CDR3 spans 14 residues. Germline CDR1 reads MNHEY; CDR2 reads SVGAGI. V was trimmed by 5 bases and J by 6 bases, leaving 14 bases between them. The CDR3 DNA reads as TGTGCCAGCAGTCCCAACGGAGGGTTCAATGAGCAGTTCTTC. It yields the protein CASSPNGGFNEQFF.

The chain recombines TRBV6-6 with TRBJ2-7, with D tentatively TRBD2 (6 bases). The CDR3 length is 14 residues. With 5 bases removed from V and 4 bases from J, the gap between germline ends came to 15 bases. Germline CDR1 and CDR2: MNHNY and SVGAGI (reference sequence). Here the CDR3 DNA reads TGTGCCAGCAGTCCGAGAGGAGGGGATTACGAGCAGTACTTC. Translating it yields CASSPRGGDYEQYF.

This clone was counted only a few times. Here the CDR3 reads CASSYDEGGGVPQHF. CDR3 nucleotides: TGTGCCAGCAGTTACGATGAGGGAGGGGGGGTGCCCCAGCATTTT. V usage is TRBV6-6 and J usage is TRBJ1-5; D perhaps matches TRBD1 (6 bases). V was pared by 2 bases and J by 9 bases, with 17 bases between. The CDR3 has 15 residues. Germline V gene data show CDR1 as MNHNY and CDR2 as SVGAGI (reference sequence).

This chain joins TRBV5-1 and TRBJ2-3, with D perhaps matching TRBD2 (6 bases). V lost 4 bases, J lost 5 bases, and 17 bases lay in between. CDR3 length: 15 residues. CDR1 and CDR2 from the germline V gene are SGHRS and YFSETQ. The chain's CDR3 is CASSLTSPGVDTQYF. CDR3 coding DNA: TGCGCCAGCAGCCTAACTAGCCCCGGGGTAGATACGCAGTATTTT. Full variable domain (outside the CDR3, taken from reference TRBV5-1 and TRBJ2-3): KAGVTQTPRYLIKTRGQQVTLSCSPISGHRSVSWYQQTPGQGLQFLFEYFSETQRNKGNFPGRFSGRQFSNSRSEMNVSTLELGDSALYLCASSLTSPGVDTQYFGPGTRLTVL.

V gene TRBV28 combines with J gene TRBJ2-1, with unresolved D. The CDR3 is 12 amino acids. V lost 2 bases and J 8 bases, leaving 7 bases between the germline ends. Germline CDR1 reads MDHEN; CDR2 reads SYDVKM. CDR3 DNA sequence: TGTGCCAGCAGTTTAGAGCCCTATGAGCAGTTCTTC. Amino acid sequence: CASSLEPYEQFF.

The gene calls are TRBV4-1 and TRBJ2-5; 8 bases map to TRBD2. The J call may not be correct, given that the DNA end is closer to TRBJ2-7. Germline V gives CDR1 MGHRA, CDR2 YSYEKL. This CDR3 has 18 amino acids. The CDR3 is CASSQDGLSGGPSYEQYF. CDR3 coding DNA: TGCGCCAGCAGCCAAGATGGTTTGTCGGGAGGGCCCTCCTACGAGCAGTACTTC.

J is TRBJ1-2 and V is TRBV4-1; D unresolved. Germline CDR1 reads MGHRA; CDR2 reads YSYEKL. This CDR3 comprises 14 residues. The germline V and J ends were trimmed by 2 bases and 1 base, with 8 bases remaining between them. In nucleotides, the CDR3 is TGCGCCAGCAGCCAACCCCCAAATAACTATGGCTACACCTTC. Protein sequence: CASSQPPNNYGYTF.

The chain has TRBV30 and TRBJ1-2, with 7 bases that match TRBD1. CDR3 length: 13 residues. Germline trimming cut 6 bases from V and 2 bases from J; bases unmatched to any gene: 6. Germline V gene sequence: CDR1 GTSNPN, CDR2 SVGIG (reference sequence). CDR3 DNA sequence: TGTGCCTGTGTCGCACAGGGGAACTATGGCTACACCTTC. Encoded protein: CACVAQGNYGYTF. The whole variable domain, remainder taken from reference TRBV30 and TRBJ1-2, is SQTIHQWPATLVQPVGSPLSLECTVEGTSNPNLYWYRQAAGRGLQLLFYSVGIGQISSEVPQNLSASRPQDRQFILSSKKLLLSDSGFYLCACVAQGNYGYTFGSGTRLTVV.

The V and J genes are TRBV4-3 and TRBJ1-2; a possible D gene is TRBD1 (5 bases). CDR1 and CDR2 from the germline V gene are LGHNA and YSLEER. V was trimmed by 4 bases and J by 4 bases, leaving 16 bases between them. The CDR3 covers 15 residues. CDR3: CASSPGEGNTYGYTF. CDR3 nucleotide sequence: TGCGCCAGCAGCCCGGGGGAAGGGAATACCTATGGCTACACCTTC.

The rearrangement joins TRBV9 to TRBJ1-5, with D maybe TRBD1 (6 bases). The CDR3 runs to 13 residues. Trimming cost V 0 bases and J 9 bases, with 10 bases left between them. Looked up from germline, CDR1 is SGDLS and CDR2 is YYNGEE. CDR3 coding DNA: TGTGCCAGCAGCGTAGATGGGGGGGCGCCCCAGCATTTT. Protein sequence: CASSVDGGAPQHF.